This section outlines one TCR beta chain sequence together with its context. Its antigen is unidentified. Sequenced by immunoSEQ multiplex PCR; TCRdb stores in-frame clones only, minus some. There are tens of thousands of clones in the sample; 90% to 95% occur only once, and around 0.5% lies in the top ten. The data were taken from a study of OX40 agonist ivuxolimab in advanced cancers. Study overall: As their treatment, patients were administered ivuxolimab, an agonistic anti-OX40 (CD134) antibody. Points from the study as a whole: The study found among the lowest clonal expansion in partial responders at 0.1-3.0 mg/kg. CD8+ T cells were the subset that, on average, had more expanded clones than CD4+.

This CDR3 is 13 amino acids long. The trim removed 11 bases at V and 6 bases at J, leaving 12 bases unmatched. The germline V gene has CDR1 ENHRY and CDR2 SYGVKD. The V and J genes are TRBV10-3 and TRBJ1-2, with 7 bases fitting TRBD1. The source was CD4+ or CD8+ T cells sorted from blood, collected in a trial of the OX40 agonist ivuxolimab. This sequence originates from an adult with an advanced solid tumor such as melanoma, head and neck, liver or kidney cancer. DNA of the CDR3: TGTGCCGGATCGCTTAACCAGGGGGATGGCTACACCTTC. The encoded protein is CAGSLNQGDGYTF.